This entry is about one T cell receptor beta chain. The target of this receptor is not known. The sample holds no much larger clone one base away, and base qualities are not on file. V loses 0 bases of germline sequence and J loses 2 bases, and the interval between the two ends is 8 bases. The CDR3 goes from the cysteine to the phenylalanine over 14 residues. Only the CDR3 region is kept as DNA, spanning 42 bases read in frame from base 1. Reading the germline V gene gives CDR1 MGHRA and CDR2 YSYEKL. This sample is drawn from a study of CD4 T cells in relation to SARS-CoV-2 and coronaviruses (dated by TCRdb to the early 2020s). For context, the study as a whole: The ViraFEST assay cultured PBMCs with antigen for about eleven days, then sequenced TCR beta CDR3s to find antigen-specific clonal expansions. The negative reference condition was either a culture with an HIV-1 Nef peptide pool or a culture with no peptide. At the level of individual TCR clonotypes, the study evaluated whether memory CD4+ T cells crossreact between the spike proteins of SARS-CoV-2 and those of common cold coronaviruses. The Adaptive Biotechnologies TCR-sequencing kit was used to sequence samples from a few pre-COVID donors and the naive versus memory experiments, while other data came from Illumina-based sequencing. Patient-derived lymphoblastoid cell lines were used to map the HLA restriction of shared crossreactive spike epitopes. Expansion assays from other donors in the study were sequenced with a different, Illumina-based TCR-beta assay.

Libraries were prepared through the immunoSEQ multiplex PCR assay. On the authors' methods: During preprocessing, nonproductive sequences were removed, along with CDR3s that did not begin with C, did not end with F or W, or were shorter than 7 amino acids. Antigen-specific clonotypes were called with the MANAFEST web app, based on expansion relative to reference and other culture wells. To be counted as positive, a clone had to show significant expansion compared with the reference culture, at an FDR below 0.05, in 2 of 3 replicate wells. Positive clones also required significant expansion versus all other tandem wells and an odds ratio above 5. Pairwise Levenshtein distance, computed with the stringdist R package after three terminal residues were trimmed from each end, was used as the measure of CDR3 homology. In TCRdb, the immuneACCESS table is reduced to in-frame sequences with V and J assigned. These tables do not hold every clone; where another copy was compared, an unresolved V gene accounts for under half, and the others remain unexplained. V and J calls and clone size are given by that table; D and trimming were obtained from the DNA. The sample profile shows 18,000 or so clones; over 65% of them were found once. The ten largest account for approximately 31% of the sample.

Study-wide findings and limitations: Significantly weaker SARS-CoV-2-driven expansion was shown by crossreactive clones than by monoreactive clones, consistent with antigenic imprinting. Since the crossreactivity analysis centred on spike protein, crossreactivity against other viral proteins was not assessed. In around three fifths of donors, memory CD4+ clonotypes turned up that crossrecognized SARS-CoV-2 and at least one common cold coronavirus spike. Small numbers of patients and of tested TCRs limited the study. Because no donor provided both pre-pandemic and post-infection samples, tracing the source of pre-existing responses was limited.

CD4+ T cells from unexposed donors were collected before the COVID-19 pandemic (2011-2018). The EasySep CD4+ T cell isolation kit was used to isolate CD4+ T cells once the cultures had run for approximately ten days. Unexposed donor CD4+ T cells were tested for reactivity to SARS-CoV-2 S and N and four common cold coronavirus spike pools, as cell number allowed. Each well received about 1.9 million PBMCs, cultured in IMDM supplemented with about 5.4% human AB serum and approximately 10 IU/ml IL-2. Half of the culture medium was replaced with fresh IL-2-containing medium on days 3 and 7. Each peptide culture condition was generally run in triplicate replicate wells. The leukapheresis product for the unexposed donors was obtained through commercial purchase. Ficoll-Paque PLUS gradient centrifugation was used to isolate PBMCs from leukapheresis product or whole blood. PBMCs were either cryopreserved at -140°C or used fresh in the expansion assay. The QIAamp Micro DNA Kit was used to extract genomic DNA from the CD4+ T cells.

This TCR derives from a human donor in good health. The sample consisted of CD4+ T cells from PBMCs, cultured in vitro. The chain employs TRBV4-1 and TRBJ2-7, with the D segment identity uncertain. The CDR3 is CASSQDSGPYEQYF. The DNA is TGCGCCAGCAGCCAAGATTCAGGCCCCTACGAGCAGTACTTC.